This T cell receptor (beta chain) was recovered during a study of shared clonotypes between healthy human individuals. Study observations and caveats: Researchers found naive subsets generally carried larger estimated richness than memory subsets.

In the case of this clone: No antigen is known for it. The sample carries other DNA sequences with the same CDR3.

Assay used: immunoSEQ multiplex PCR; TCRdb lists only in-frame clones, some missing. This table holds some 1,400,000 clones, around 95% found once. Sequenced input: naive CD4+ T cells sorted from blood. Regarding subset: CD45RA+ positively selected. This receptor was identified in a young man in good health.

CDR3 protein: CASSVEGLYEQYF. In DNA form, the CDR3 reads TGTGCCAGCAGCGTAGAAGGACTCTACGAGCAGTACTTC. The rearrangement links TRBV9 to TRBJ2-7, with D possibly TRBD2 on 5 matching bases. Trimming shortened V by 0 bases and J by 3 bases, and 7 bases separated the two germline ends. Germline CDR1 and CDR2: SGDLS and YYNGEE. The CDR3 runs 13 residues.